The present entry profiles one TCR beta chain with its context. Antigen: not known. Time point defined: pretreatment peripheral blood. Patients suffered from locally advanced or metastatic urothelial carcinoma. The data derive from a study of PD-L1 blockade in urothelial cancer. Overall study: At 6 weeks and at 3 weeks (second dose) after treatment start, blood was analyzed. Whole-study results and caveats: Tumor-linked clones in blood grew more by 3 weeks in durable-benefit patients.

Germline V gene lookup returns CDR1 MNHEY and CDR2 SVGAGI. The CDR3 sequence is 13 residues long. V lost 6 bases and J lost 3, with 12 bases in between. The assay was immunoSEQ multiplex PCR, and TCRdb's table has in-frame clones only and misses some. This repertoire shows tens of thousands of clones, around 88% found once; its top ten account for roughly 14%. The receptor was isolated from an older woman with urothelial cancer. The genes are TRBV6-5 and TRBJ2-7; possible D gene TRBD2, 6 bases. The starting material was PBMCs, obtained around atezolizumab (anti-PD-L1) treatment. The CDR3 loop is CASSITSFYEQYF. In nucleotides, the CDR3 is TGTGCCAGCAGCATCACTAGCTTCTACGAGCAGTACTTC.